This TCR beta chain was observed in a study of CD4 T cells in relation to SARS-CoV-2 and coronaviruses. The wider study: The restricting HLA molecule for shared crossreactive spike epitopes was mapped. Notes on the study in general: Roughly 65% of donors had memory CD4+ clonotypes crossrecognizing SARS-CoV-2 and common cold coronavirus spike. According to naive versus memory sequencing, detected responses are memory recall, not newly primed. Monoreactive clones expanded significantly more to SARS-CoV-2 than crossreactive clones did.

Only in-frame clones appear in the TCRdb table, and some are missing; sequencing was by immunoSEQ multiplex PCR. The sample carries some 68,000 clones, 80% to 95% recorded once. About this clone: Its antigen remains unknown.

The CDR3 sequence is 15 residues long. Germline V gene lookup returns CDR1 MRHNA and CDR2 SNTAGT. The junction had 12 bases not matched to a gene; V was cut back by 7 bases and J by 4 bases. Before the COVID-19 pandemic, during about 2011-2019, CD4+ T cells were taken from unexposed donors. The sequencing input was naive CD4+ T cells from PBMCs. The subset is: naive CD4+ T cells isolated by negative enrichment. The chain is built from TRBV6-4 and TRBJ1-2; 7 bases fit TRBD1. The TCR was taken from a human donor in good health. The CDR3 spells CASIYSSDRSYGYTF. As DNA, the CDR3 is TGTGCCAGCATCTACTCTTCGGACAGGTCCTATGGCTACACCTTC.